The rows below give T cell receptor beta chains drawn from one sample of a study of cytomegalovirus exposure and HLA in healthy donors. Sequencing used immunoSEQ multiplex PCR; TCRdb keeps in-frame clones, though not all of them. The profile shows 75,000 to 90,000 clones, almost 97% of them singletons. The specimen sequenced was PBMCs. These receptors originate from a man aged 18 to 30 in good health and CMV-seropositive. Each CDR3 is given with its conserved first and last residue. A D gene is named only where the DNA matches it firmly. Part of the rows lack a size; the others show once, few, many or a class for expanded clones.

j_call,clone_size,d_call,v_call,cdr3_length,cdr3_aa,cdr3_nt
TRBJ2-3,NA,TRBD2,TRBV6-6,15,CASSRLAEFTDTQYF,TGTGCCAGCAGCCGACTAGCGGAATTCACAGATACGCAGTATTTT
TRBJ1-1,NA,NA,TRBV9,13,CASSKTGNTEAFF,TGTGCCAGCAGCAAGACAGGGAACACTGAAGCTTTCTTT
TRBJ1-4,NA,TRBD1,TRBV5-1,18,CASSLYSTDRGRNEKLFF,TGCGCCAGCAGCTTATATAGCACTGACAGGGGAAGAAATGAAAAACTGTTTTTT
TRBJ2-2,NA,TRBD2,TRBV19,15,CASSNRLAGPGELFF,TGTGCCAGTAGTAATCGACTAGCGGGACCCGGGGAGCTGTTTTTT
TRBJ2-3,NA,TRBD1,TRBV6-5,13,CASSRQGKDTQYF,TGTGCCAGCAGCCGACAGGGAAAAGATACGCAGTATTTT
TRBJ2-7,NA,TRBD2,TRBV28,15,CASSSGTNVAYEQYF,TGTGCCAGCAGTTCCGGGACTAACGTTGCCTACGAGCAGTACTTC
TRBJ2-2,NA,NA,TRBV4-2,16,CASTRDLGFVAGELFF,TGTGCCAGCACAAGGGACTTAGGGTTTGTCGCCGGGGAGCTGTTTTTT
TRBJ1-3,NA,NA,TRBV27,15,CASSLHPTGGNTIYF,TGTGCCAGCAGTTTACATCCCACAGGGGGAAACACCATATATTTT
TRBJ2-2,NA,NA,TRBV4-1,15,CASSQPTENTGELFF,TGCGCCAGCAGCCAACCCACAGAGAACACCGGGGAGCTGTTTTTT
TRBJ2-5,NA,NA,TRBV6-5,11,CASSQQETQYF,TGTGCCAGCAGTCAACAAGAGACCCAGTACTTC
TRBJ1-1,NA,NA,TRBV13,12,CASSSVGAEAFF,TGTGCCAGCAGCTCGGTCGGGGCTGAAGCTTTCTTT
TRBJ2-2,NA,TRBD2,TRBV7-3,14,CASSSAGETGELFF,TGTGCCAGCAGCTCCGCGGGGGAAACCGGGGAGCTGTTTTTT
TRBJ2-1,NA,TRBD2,TRBV11-1,18,CASSAGTSGTFSYNEQFF,TGTGCCAGCAGTGCCGGGACTAGCGGAACCTTCTCCTACAATGAGCAGTTCTTC
TRBJ1-2,once,NA,TRBV4-2,15,CASSQDLAGLYGYTF,TGTGCCAGCAGCCAAGACCTCGCAGGGCTCTATGGCTACACCTTC
TRBJ2-7,NA,NA,TRBV2,16,CASTTSEGTQAYEQYF,TGTGCCAGCACCACCTCTGAGGGGACACAAGCCTACGAGCAGTACTTC
TRBJ2-2,NA,TRBD1,TRBV9,16,CASSGPPGQGAGELFF,TGTGCCAGCAGCGGTCCACCAGGGCAGGGGGCCGGGGAGCTGTTTTTT
TRBJ2-2,NA,TRBD2,TRBV6-1,17,CASTDLGLAGAVGELFF,TGTGCCAGCACTGACCTGGGACTAGCGGGAGCTGTAGGGGAGCTGTTTTTT
TRBJ2-6,NA,NA,TRBV10-1,18,CASSFGTLARSGANVLTF,TGCGCCAGCAGTTTCGGGACTCTTGCGCGCTCTGGGGCCAACGTCCTGACTTTC
TRBJ2-1,NA,TRBD2,TRBV9,19,CASSVGVLGGLAIYNEQFF,TGTGCCAGCAGCGTAGGGGTTTTGGGGGGACTAGCCATCTACAATGAGCAGTTCTTC
TRBJ2-1,NA,NA,TRBV12-5,12,CASGFMLEEQFF,TGTGCTAGTGGTTTTATGCTAGAAGAGCAGTTCTTC
TRBJ2-1,NA,TRBD2,TRBV9,16,CASSVAAVAGHNEQFF,TGTGCCAGCAGCGTAGCAGCGGTAGCGGGACACAATGAGCAGTTCTTC